This section outlines one T cell receptor (beta chain) sequence together with its context. Its specific antigen is unknown. Per-base quality was not reported, and no clone a single base away is much larger than it. V sheds 0 bases and J sheds 0 bases, leaving 18 bases between their ends. The CDR3 spans 18 residues, from the cysteine through the phenylalanine. Only the CDR3 part of the read is kept: 54 bases, read in frame from the first base. From a lookup of the germline V gene, CDR1 and CDR2 are SNHLY and FYNNEI. This specimen belongs to a study of fetal regulatory T cell absence and autoimmunity (dated by TCRdb to the late 2010s). Background on the whole study: Exocrine pancreas autoimmunity was observed in the IPEX patients in the absence of clinical diabetes.

What the work shows at the level of the full study, not this receptor alone: The oligoclonal enrichment was interpreted as support for antigen-driven autoimmunity in the pancreas before birth in IPEX syndrome. Compared with cord blood, the pancreas TCR compartment showed significant oligoclonal enrichment, and some top clones were enriched more than 100-fold. TRB gene family usage was broadly similar between cord blood and pancreas, resembling published neonatal and adult repertoires.

Amplification and barcoding of TCRbeta CDR3 regions were carried out by two-step multiplex PCR on the immunoSEQ human TCRbeta survey platform. Libraries were sequenced on Illumina instruments, with IgH sequenced in parallel from the same samples. The study's own analysis went as follows. Raw reads were filtered against IMGT V, D, J definitions and binned by a nearest-neighbor algorithm to remove PCR and sequencing errors. Clones were defined by identical nucleotide sequence; differential abundance between tissues used per-clone Fisher exact tests with pFDR threshold p<0.01. Clones whose frequencies were too low for statistical inference were excluded by a minimum inclusion filter of 10 in either sample. Pairwise clonal comparisons used the immunoSEQ Analyzer, and gene family usage was assessed with IMGT tools. Imported from immuneACCESS, the table was reduced by TCRdb to in-frame sequences with V and J called. These copies leave out some clones; in studies compared against another copy, an unresolved V gene accounts for under half, and the cause of the remainder is not known. V, J and clone size are those of that table, while D and trimming were read from the DNA. Across this sample there are about 95,000 clones, with approximately 75% seen only once. Of the sample, approximately 1.9% is held by the ten largest clones.

Genomic DNA from frozen pancreas tissue was processed for repertoire sequencing. The DNeasy Blood and Tissue Kit was used to extract about 1.9-3 ug of genomic DNA from either umbilical cord blood or frozen pancreas. This TCR came from a male donor with IPEX syndrome. The sequence joins TRBV2 to TRBJ2-7; 5 matching bases give a weak D call of TRBD1. The specimen sequenced was pancreas tissue. The CDR3: CASSEALIVWTTSYEQYF. The DNA sequence is TGTGCCAGCAGTGAAGCGCTTATTGTTTGGACAACCTCCTACGAGCAGTACTTC.